This TCR beta chain was sequenced for a study of cytomegalovirus exposure and HLA in healthy donors. Study-level results: The authors judged a highly shared variant cluster likely a sequencing artifact. A missense DCLRE1C variant was associated with V- and J-gene trimming of TCR beta chains in a later analysis, and an independent cohort replicated the association. Presence/absence results assume similar sequencing depth per donor, which may not hold. As immune exposure information, only CMV serostatus was available.

The PCR employed 60 Vbeta primers together with 13 Jbeta primers. The assay was immunoSEQ multiplex PCR, and TCRdb's table has in-frame clones only and misses some. In total, the table holds around 97,000 clones. Turning to this clone: No antigen is known for it.

CDR3 length: 13 residues. Germline-derived CDR1 and CDR2 are KGHSH and LQKENI. With V trimmed by 8 bases and J by 6 bases, 9 bases remained unmatched. The receptor comes from a man in his forties or fifties in good health and CMV-seronegative. The sequencing input was PBMCs. The chain is built from TRBV18 and TRBJ1-1, with 7 nucleotides matching TRBD1. The CDR3 sequence: CASATYRGAEAFF. CDR3 nucleotide sequence: TGTGCCAGCGCAACGTACAGGGGCGCTGAAGCTTTCTTT.